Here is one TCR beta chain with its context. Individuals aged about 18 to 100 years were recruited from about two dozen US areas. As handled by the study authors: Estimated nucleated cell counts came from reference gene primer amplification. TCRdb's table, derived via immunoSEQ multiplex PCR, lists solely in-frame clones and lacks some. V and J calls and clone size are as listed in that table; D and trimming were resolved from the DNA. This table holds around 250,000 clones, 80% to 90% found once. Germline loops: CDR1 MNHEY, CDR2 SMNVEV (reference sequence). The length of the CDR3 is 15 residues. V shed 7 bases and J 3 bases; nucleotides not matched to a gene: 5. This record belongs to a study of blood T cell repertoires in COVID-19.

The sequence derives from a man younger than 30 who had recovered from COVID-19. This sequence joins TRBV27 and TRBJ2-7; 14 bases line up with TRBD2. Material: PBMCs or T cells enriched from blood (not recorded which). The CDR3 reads CASNPGLAGVYEQYF. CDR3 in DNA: TGTGCCAGCAATCCGGGACTAGCGGGAGTCTACGAGCAGTACTTC.